This T cell receptor beta chain was observed in a study of prognosis after radiotherapy for stage I lung cancer. Genomic DNA provided the template from which TCR beta CDR3 was amplified by two-round multiplex PCR. Primers were specific to each TRBV and TRBJ gene in first-round PCR. TCRdb reanalysed the multiplex PCR reads using MiXCR and keeps one entry per CDR3 protein. The table shows about 14,000 distinct CDR3 sequences, with 56% occurring only once. CDR3 size: 17 residues. Trimming cost V 6 bases and J 5 bases, with 22 bases left between them. From germline, CDR1 is MNHNS and CDR2 SASEGT. The chain is built from TRBV6-1 and TRBJ2-2; D remains unclear. Specimen: PBMCs, collected before or after stereotactic body radiation therapy (not recorded which). The clonotype was recovered from a donor of 50 years or more with non-small cell lung cancer. CDR3 in DNA: TGTGCCAGCAGGAATAAAGCCGACCAGTTGGGGACCGGGGAGCTGTTTTTT. Protein sequence: CASRNKADQLGTGELFF.